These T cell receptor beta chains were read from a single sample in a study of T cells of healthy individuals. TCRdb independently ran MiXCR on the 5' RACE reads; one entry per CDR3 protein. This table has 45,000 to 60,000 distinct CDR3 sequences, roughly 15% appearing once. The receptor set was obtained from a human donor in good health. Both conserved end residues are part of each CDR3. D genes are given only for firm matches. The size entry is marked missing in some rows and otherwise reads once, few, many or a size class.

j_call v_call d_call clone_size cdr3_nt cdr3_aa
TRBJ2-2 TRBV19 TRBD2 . TGTGCCAGTAGTATTAGCGGGACGAACACCGGGGAGCTGTTTTTT CASSISGTNTGELFF
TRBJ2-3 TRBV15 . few TGTGCCACCAGCCACACCAGGGCGGGAGATACGCAGTATTTT CATSHTRAGDTQYF
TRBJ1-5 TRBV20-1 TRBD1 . TGCAGTGCTAGAGAAGAAACAGGGGTGGGGGAGCCCCAGCATTTT CSAREETGVGEPQHF
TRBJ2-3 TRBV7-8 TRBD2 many TGTGCCAGCAGCTTGTTCGGTAGCGGGGTAAACACAGATACGCAGTATTTT CASSLFGSGVNTDTQYF
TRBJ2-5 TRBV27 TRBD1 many TGTGCCAGCAGCCATCGACAGGGTGGAGAGACCCAGTACTTC CASSHRQGGETQYF
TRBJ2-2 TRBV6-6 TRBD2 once TGTGCCAGCAGTTCCCCTAGCGGGGGGAGGGACGGGGAGCTGTTTTTT CASSSPSGGRDGELFF
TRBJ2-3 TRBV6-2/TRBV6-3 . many TGTGCCAGCGCACGACGAGAGGCAGATACGCAGTATTTT CASARREADTQYF
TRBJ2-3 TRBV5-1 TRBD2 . TGCGCCAGCAGCTATTCTAGCGGGAGCGGCACAGATACGCAGTATTTT CASSYSSGSGTDTQYF
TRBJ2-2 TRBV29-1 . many TGCAGCGCGGACAAGGCGAACACCGGGGAGCTGTTTTTT CSADKANTGELFF
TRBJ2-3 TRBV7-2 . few TGTGCCAGCAGCCCCTTCTGGAGCACAGATACGCAGTATTTT CASSPFWSTDTQYF
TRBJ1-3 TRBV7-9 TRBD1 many TGTGCCAGCGGGGACAGGGGACACTCTGGAAACACCATATATTTT CASGDRGHSGNTIYF
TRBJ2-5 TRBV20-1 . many TGCAGTGCTACCAGCAGGGGAGGGAAGACCCAGTACTTC CSATSRGGKTQYF
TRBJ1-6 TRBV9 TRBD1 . TGTGCCAGCAGCGTCAGGACAGGGGGTTCACCCCTCCACTTT CASSVRTGGSPLHF
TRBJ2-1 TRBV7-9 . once TGTGCCAGCAGCTCCCATTTTAGCCTACGGGAAGGGGCGGACAATGAGCAGTTCTTC CASSSHFSLREGADNEQFF
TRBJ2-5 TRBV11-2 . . TGTGCCAGCAGCCCCCTCGAGGGGGAGACCCAGTACTTC CASSPLEGETQYF
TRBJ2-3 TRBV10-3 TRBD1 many TGTGCCATCCATGGACAGGGGGGCACAGATACGCAGTATTTT CAIHGQGGTDTQYF
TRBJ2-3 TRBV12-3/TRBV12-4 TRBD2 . TGTGCCAGCACCCTAGGACTAGCGGGAGATACGCAGTATTTT CASTLGLAGDTQYF
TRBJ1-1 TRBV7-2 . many TGTGCCAGCAGCTTCCGTAACACTGAAGCTTTCTTT CASSFRNTEAFF
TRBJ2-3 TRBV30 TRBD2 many TGTGCCTGGAGTGCGACTAGCGGGGCAGATACGCAGTATTTT CAWSATSGADTQYF
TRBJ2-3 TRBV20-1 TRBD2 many TGCAGTGCTAGGGACAGGACTAGCGAGGAGTTAGATACGCAGTATTTT CSARDRTSEELDTQYF
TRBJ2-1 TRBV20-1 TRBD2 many TGCAGTGCTCGGGCCAGCGGGATACTTTACAATGAGCAGTTCTTC CSARASGILYNEQFF
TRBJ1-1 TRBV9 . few TGTGCCAGCAGCGTAGGTGGAGGGTACACTGAAGCTTTCTTT CASSVGGGYTEAFF
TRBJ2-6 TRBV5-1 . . TGCGCCAGCAGCAAATCTGGGGCCAACGTCCTGACTTTC CASSKSGANVLTF
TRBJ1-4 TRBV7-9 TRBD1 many TGTGCCAGCAGCTGGGGACAGGGCCCCGAAAAACTGTTTTTT CASSWGQGPEKLFF
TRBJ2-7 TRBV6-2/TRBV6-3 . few TGTGCCAGCAGAACCCCCACCTACGAGCAGTACTTC CASRTPTYEQYF
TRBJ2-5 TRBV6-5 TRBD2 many TGTGCCAGCAGTTACGTTAGCGGGCGCTACAAAGAGACCCAGTACTTC CASSYVSGRYKETQYF
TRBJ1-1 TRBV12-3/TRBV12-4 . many TGTGCCAGCAGTAGGAGGACTGAGGAAACTGAAGCTTTCTTT CASSRRTEETEAFF
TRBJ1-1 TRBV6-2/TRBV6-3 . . TGTGCCAGCTGGACAGTGGGGAACACTGAAGCTTTCTTT CASWTVGNTEAFF
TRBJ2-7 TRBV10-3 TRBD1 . TGTGCCATCAGCCTTGGACAGGGGGCTGGAGAGCAGTACTTC CAISLGQGAGEQYF
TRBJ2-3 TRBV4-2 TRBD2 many TGTGCCAGCAGCCAAGATCATCTAGCGGGGGGGGGCACAGATACGCAGTATTTT CASSQDHLAGGGTDTQYF
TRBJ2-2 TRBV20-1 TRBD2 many TGCAGTGCCCCATCGCCTAGCGGAATCACCGGGGAGCTGTTTTTT CSAPSPSGITGELFF
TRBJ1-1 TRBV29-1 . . TGCAGCGTTGATCACCAAGACTGGAACACTGAAGCTTTCTTT CSVDHQDWNTEAFF
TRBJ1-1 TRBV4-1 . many TGCGCCAGCAGCCAAGTTTCACGGGGGACTGAAGCTTTCTTT CASSQVSRGTEAFF
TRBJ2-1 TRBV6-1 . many TGTGCCAGCAGGAAACCAGGGGATCCTGAGCAGTTCTTC CASRKPGDPEQFF
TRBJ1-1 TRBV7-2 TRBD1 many TGTGCCAGCAGCTCAATGACAGGGGTCCCGTGGGACACTGAAGCTTTCTTT CASSSMTGVPWDTEAFF
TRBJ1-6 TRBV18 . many TGTGCCAGCTCACCCACGCGTCTGCTCGATAATTCACCCCTCCACTTT CASSPTRLLDNSPLHF
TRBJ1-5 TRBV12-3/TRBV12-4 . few TGTGCCAGCACCCAGGGGATTTGGGGAGAGCCCCAGCATTTT CASTQGIWGEPQHF
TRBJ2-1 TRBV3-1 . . TGTGCCAGCAGCCAAAGCTTGTTGGGGCCCAATGAGCAGTTCTTC CASSQSLLGPNEQFF
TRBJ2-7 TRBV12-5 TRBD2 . TGTGCTAGTGGTATCACCGGGACTACGTCCTACGAGCAGTACTTC CASGITGTTSYEQYF
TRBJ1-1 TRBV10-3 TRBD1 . TGTGCCATCAAGGGGCAGGGGGACACGAACACTGAAGCTTTCTTT CAIKGQGDTNTEAFF
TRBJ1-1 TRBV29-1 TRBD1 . TGCAGCGTTCGACAGGGGGGGGACACTGAAGCTTTCTTT CSVRQGGDTEAFF
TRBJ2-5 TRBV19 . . TGTGCCACCTGGAGCACAGTCCAAGAGACCCAGTACTTC CATWSTVQETQYF
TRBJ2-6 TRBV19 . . TGTGCCAGTAAGGACAGCACCTCTGGGGCCAACGTCCAGACTTTC CASKDSTSGANVQTF